A selection of T cell receptor beta chains follows, all from one sample in a study of cytomegalovirus exposure and HLA in healthy donors. Sequenced by immunoSEQ multiplex PCR; TCRdb stores in-frame clones only, minus some. The sample carries roughly 100,000 clones, around 75% recorded once. The source material was PBMCs. Every receptor here comes from a male donor in good health and CMV-seropositive. Each CDR3 is given with its conserved first and last residue. A D gene is named only where the DNA matches it firmly. Size values are once, few and many counts, or a class for expanded clones, and some rows have none.

CDR3aa,CDR3nt,v_gene,abundance,d_gene,j_gene
CASSLAQGTGGYEQYF,TGCGCCAGCAGCTTGGCCCAAGGAACAGGGGGCTACGAGCAGTACTTC,TRBV5-1,once,TRBD1,TRBJ2-7
CASSLGGPGELFF,TGTGCCAGCAGCTTGGGGGGGCCCGGGGAGCTGTTTTTT,TRBV5-6,.,.,TRBJ2-2
CATSRDRMLNTEAFF,TGTGCCACCAGCAGGGACAGGATGTTAAACACTGAAGCTTTCTTT,TRBV15,.,TRBD1,TRBJ1-1
CASSPSGRDEQYF,TGTGCCAGCTCACCTAGCGGGAGAGACGAGCAGTACTTC,TRBV18,once,TRBD2,TRBJ2-7
CASTERGNNQPQHF,TGTGCCAGCACCGAGCGAGGAAACAATCAGCCCCAGCATTTT,TRBV6-1,.,.,TRBJ1-5
CASSLDLDRGGEQYF,TGCGCCAGCAGCTTGGATCTTGACAGGGGGGGCGAGCAGTACTTC,TRBV5-1,few,TRBD1,TRBJ2-7
CASSFWTSGRTYSYEQYF,TGTGCCAGCAGCTTCTGGACTAGCGGGAGGACGTACTCCTACGAGCAGTACTTC,TRBV5-5,few,TRBD2,TRBJ2-7
CASSALAGGPSNEQFF,TGTGCCAGTAGTGCCCTAGCGGGAGGGCCTTCCAATGAGCAGTTCTTC,TRBV19,.,TRBD2,TRBJ2-1
CASSQGLGGSYEQYF,TGCGCCAGCAGCCAAGGGCTCGGCGGCTCCTACGAGCAGTACTTC,TRBV4-1,.,.,TRBJ2-7
CASSPRGGARSGANVLTF,TGTGCCAGCAGCCCTCGGGGAGGGGCGCGGTCTGGGGCCAACGTCCTGACTTTC,TRBV9,few,TRBD2,TRBJ2-6
CASSVQGREAFF,TGCGCCAGCAGCGTACAGGGTAGGGAAGCTTTCTTT,TRBV5-1,.,.,TRBJ1-1
CASSLFRETGTNYGYTF,TGCGCCAGCAGCTTGTTTAGGGAGACAGGGACAAACTATGGCTACACCTTC,TRBV5-1,.,TRBD1,TRBJ1-2
CASSLGGGSGYGYTF,TGTGCCAGCAGCTTGGGGGGAGGATCTGGCTATGGCTACACCTTC,TRBV7-8,.,.,TRBJ1-2
CASSLSKHENTDTQYF,TGTGCCAGCAGTCTCTCCAAACACGAAAACACAGATACGCAGTATTTT,TRBV27,.,.,TRBJ2-3
CASSLRPGVRTGTSVKFSYGYTF,TGTGCCAGCAGTTTACGCCCAGGCGTAAGAACCGGGACTTCTGTCAAATTTTCCTATGGCTACACCTTC,TRBV28,few,.,TRBJ1-2
CASSIDPRTGAYSNQPQHF,TGTGCCAGTAGTATAGATCCGCGGACAGGGGCCTATAGCAATCAGCCCCAGCATTTT,TRBV19,.,TRBD1,TRBJ1-5
CSAEVGDEQFF,TGCAGTGCCGAGGTCGGCGATGAGCAGTTCTTC,TRBV20-1,.,.,TRBJ2-1
CASRDTGNQPQHF,TGTGCCAGCAGAGACACCGGCAATCAGCCCCAGCATTTT,TRBV6-5,few,.,TRBJ1-5
CASSRENTEAFF,TGCGCCAGCAGCCGCGAGAACACTGAAGCTTTCTTT,TRBV4-3,few,.,TRBJ1-1
CASRSGQSNTEAFF,TGTGCCAGCAGGTCCGGACAGTCGAACACTGAAGCTTTCTTT,TRBV28,.,.,TRBJ1-1
CSALALTDTQYF,TGCAGCGCCCTAGCGTTGACAGATACGCAGTATTTT,TRBV29-1,few,.,TRBJ2-3
CASSQTAASGLYNEQFF,TGTGCCAGTAGTCAAACCGCGGCTAGCGGACTTTACAATGAGCAGTTCTTC,TRBV19,.,TRBD2,TRBJ2-1
CASSHPGTGNLWTQYF,TGTGCCAGCAGCCATCCCGGGACAGGGAATTTATGGACCCAGTACTTC,TRBV5-4,.,TRBD1,TRBJ2-5
CASSPGTAAYNEQFF,TGTGCCAGCAGCCCCGGGACAGCTGCCTACAATGAGCAGTTCTTC,TRBV27,.,TRBD1,TRBJ2-1
CASIKTSASSYNEQFF,TGTGCCAGCATCAAGACTAGCGCAAGCTCCTACAATGAGCAGTTCTTC,TRBV7-9,.,TRBD2,TRBJ2-1
CASSLASGTGSYEQYF,TGTGCCAGCAGCTTGGCCTCCGGGACAGGGTCCTACGAGCAGTACTTC,TRBV7-9,.,TRBD1,TRBJ2-7
CASSSLGWTQYF,TGTGCCAGCAGCTCTCTTGGCTGGACCCAGTACTTC,TRBV5-6,.,.,TRBJ2-5
CASSFGDRGQPQHF,TGTGCCAGCAGCTTTGGGGACAGGGGTCAGCCCCAGCATTTT,TRBV7-2,.,TRBD1,TRBJ1-5